A selection of T cell receptor beta chains follows, all from one sample in a study of T-cell reconstitution after alpha-beta-depleted transplantation in children. MiXCR, applied by TCRdb to the PCR reads, yields one record per CDR3 protein. The sample yields around 370,000 distinct CDR3 sequences, approximately 10% seen once. This specimen was PBMCs from the stem cell graft donor, taken from the stem cell graft. The receptors originated from a human donor who donated a stem cell graft to a child with acute lymphoblastic leukemia. Both conserved end residues are part of each CDR3. D genes are given only for firm matches. The size field is filled for only some rows; it gives once, few, many or a size class.

cdr3_aa: CASSIGDRGLTGELFF; cdr3_nt: TGCGCCAGCAGCATAGGGGACAGGGGACTCACCGGGGAGCTGTTTTTT; d_call: TRBD1; j_call: TRBJ2-2; clone_size: few; v_call: TRBV5-1
cdr3_aa: CASSSAGRLNGAGELFF; cdr3_nt: TGTGCCAGCAGCTCCGCGGGACGCCTAAATGGGGCCGGGGAGCTGTTTTTT; d_call: NA; j_call: TRBJ2-2; clone_size: few; v_call: TRBV7-9
cdr3_aa: CASSSSTGRGDSNQPQHF; cdr3_nt: TGTGCCAGCAGTTCCTCGACAGGGAGGGGGGATAGCAATCAGCCCCAGCATTTT; d_call: TRBD1; j_call: TRBJ1-5; clone_size: NA; v_call: TRBV28
cdr3_aa: CASSSRRGQGETQYF; cdr3_nt: TGTGCCAGCAGTTCCCGCAGGGGGCAGGGAGAGACCCAGTACTTC; d_call: TRBD1; j_call: TRBJ2-5; clone_size: few; v_call: TRBV27
cdr3_aa: CSARPTSGTRRYEQYF; cdr3_nt: TGCAGTGCCCGACCAACCTCCGGGACTCGTAGGTACGAGCAGTACTTC; d_call: NA; j_call: TRBJ2-7; clone_size: NA; v_call: TRBV20-1
cdr3_aa: CASRPLTGVYGYTF; cdr3_nt: TGTGCCAGCAGACCACTGACAGGGGTTTACGGCTACACCTTC; d_call: TRBD1; j_call: TRBJ1-2; clone_size: few; v_call: TRBV27
cdr3_aa: CATSQGARGTTGANVLTF; cdr3_nt: TGTGCCACCAGCCAAGGGGCCCGGGGAACGACCGGGGCCAACGTCCTGACTTTC; d_call: NA; j_call: TRBJ2-6; clone_size: NA; v_call: TRBV15
cdr3_aa: CASSDRTSSYNEQFF; cdr3_nt: TGTGCCAGTAGTGACAGGACTAGCTCCTACAATGAGCAGTTCTTC; d_call: NA; j_call: TRBJ2-1; clone_size: NA; v_call: TRBV19
cdr3_aa: CASSLSPRPGQANYGYTF; cdr3_nt: TGTGCCAGCAGCCTCTCCCCCCGGCCCGGGCAGGCTAACTATGGCTACACCTTC; d_call: NA; j_call: TRBJ1-2; clone_size: NA; v_call: TRBV11-1
cdr3_aa: CASSHRGNGFWNEQFF; cdr3_nt: TGTGCCAGCAGCCACCGGGGCAACGGCTTTTGGAATGAGCAGTTCTTC; d_call: NA; j_call: TRBJ2-1; clone_size: few; v_call: TRBV7-9
cdr3_aa: CASSERVAGYGYTF; cdr3_nt: TGTGCCAGCAGCGAGCGCGTCGCAGGGTATGGCTACACCTTC; d_call: NA; j_call: TRBJ1-2; clone_size: few; v_call: TRBV9
cdr3_aa: CASSVDLDNEQFF; cdr3_nt: TGTGCCAGCAGCGTAGACTTAGACAATGAGCAGTTCTTC; d_call: NA; j_call: TRBJ2-1; clone_size: NA; v_call: TRBV9
cdr3_aa: CASSVVGQKSQPQHF; cdr3_nt: TGTGCCAGCAGCGTAGTCGGCCAGAAAAGTCAGCCCCAGCATTTT; d_call: NA; j_call: TRBJ1-5; clone_size: few; v_call: TRBV9
cdr3_aa: CASSLIQGYEQYF; cdr3_nt: TGTGCCAGCAGCTTAATTCAGGGTTACGAGCAGTACTTC; d_call: NA; j_call: TRBJ2-7; clone_size: few; v_call: TRBV7-9
cdr3_aa: CSAATPGLYNEQFF; cdr3_nt: TGCAGTGCCGCTACCCCGGGCCTCTACAATGAGCAGTTCTTC; d_call: NA; j_call: TRBJ2-1; clone_size: many; v_call: TRBV20-1
cdr3_aa: CASLRTSGSYEQYF; cdr3_nt: TGTGCCAGCCTGAGGACTAGCGGATCCTACGAGCAGTACTTC; d_call: TRBD2; j_call: TRBJ2-7; clone_size: few; v_call: TRBV2
cdr3_aa: CATSRQPSTGTSGYNEQFF; cdr3_nt: TGTGCCACCAGCAGACAACCCTCCACCGGGACTAGCGGATACAATGAGCAGTTCTTC; d_call: TRBD2; j_call: TRBJ2-1; clone_size: many; v_call: TRBV15
cdr3_aa: CASSQTGRLGPREQFF; cdr3_nt: TGTGCCAGCAGCCAGACGGGGAGACTAGGGCCTCGGGAGCAGTTCTTC; d_call: NA; j_call: TRBJ2-1; clone_size: NA; v_call: TRBV3-1
cdr3_aa: CASSFQGMFDGYTF; cdr3_nt: TGTGCCAGCAGTTTTCAGGGAATGTTTGATGGCTACACCTTC; d_call: NA; j_call: TRBJ1-2; clone_size: NA; v_call: TRBV28
cdr3_aa: CSATLLSAPAQETQYF; cdr3_nt: TGCAGTGCTACTCTACTCTCGGCGCCGGCTCAAGAGACCCAGTACTTC; d_call: NA; j_call: TRBJ2-5; clone_size: few; v_call: TRBV20-1
cdr3_aa: CSARDLLAENYNEQFF; cdr3_nt: TGCAGTGCTAGAGATCTACTAGCGGAGAACTACAATGAGCAGTTCTTC; d_call: TRBD2; j_call: TRBJ2-1; clone_size: many; v_call: TRBV20-1
cdr3_aa: CASSLGGTGELFF; cdr3_nt: TGTGCCAGCAGCTTAGGGGGCACCGGGGAGCTGTTTTTT; d_call: NA; j_call: TRBJ2-2; clone_size: many; v_call: TRBV5-1
cdr3_aa: CASMANDEQFF; cdr3_nt: TGTGCCAGCATGGCGAACGATGAGCAGTTCTTC; d_call: NA; j_call: TRBJ2-1; clone_size: many; v_call: TRBV12-3/TRBV12-4
cdr3_aa: CASRWGNSNQPQHF; cdr3_nt: TGTGCCAGCAGATGGGGTAACAGCAATCAGCCCCAGCATTTT; d_call: NA; j_call: TRBJ1-5; clone_size: many; v_call: TRBV12-3/TRBV12-4
cdr3_aa: CASSLWVECEQYF; cdr3_nt: TGTGCCAGCAGTTTATGGGTTGAATGCGAGCAGTACTTC; d_call: NA; j_call: TRBJ2-7; clone_size: NA; v_call: TRBV12-3/TRBV12-4
cdr3_aa: CASSLGLAGAAGELFF; cdr3_nt: TGTGCCAGCAGTTTGGGACTAGCGGGAGCGGCCGGGGAGCTGTTTTTT; d_call: TRBD2; j_call: TRBJ2-2; clone_size: few; v_call: TRBV12-3/TRBV12-4
cdr3_aa: CSVDFNYNEQFF; cdr3_nt: TGCAGCGTTGATTTCAACTACAATGAGCAGTTCTTC; d_call: NA; j_call: TRBJ2-1; clone_size: NA; v_call: TRBV29-1
cdr3_aa: CASSLIGGEELFF; cdr3_nt: TGTGCCAGCAGCTTAATTGGAGGGGAGGAGCTGTTTTTT; d_call: NA; j_call: TRBJ2-2; clone_size: NA; v_call: TRBV7-9
cdr3_aa: CATQGARGGQPQHF; cdr3_nt: TGTGCCACACAGGGGGCTAGGGGTGGACAGCCCCAGCATTTT; d_call: TRBD1; j_call: TRBJ1-5; clone_size: NA; v_call: TRBV10-3
cdr3_aa: CASSLTIASTDTQYF; cdr3_nt: TGTGCCAGCAGCTTAACAATCGCTAGCACAGATACGCAGTATTTT; d_call: NA; j_call: TRBJ2-3; clone_size: NA; v_call: TRBV7-2
cdr3_aa: CASSLAGMGGAVDTQYF; cdr3_nt: TGCGCCAGCAGCTTGGCCGGTATGGGGGGCGCGGTGGATACGCAGTATTTT; d_call: NA; j_call: TRBJ2-3; clone_size: few; v_call: TRBV5-1
cdr3_aa: CAISEVSGPYEQYF; cdr3_nt: TGTGCCATCAGTGAGGTGTCGGGCCCCTACGAGCAGTACTTC; d_call: NA; j_call: TRBJ2-7; clone_size: few; v_call: TRBV10-3
cdr3_aa: CVGSDQETQYF; cdr3_nt: TGTGTTGGTTCTGATCAAGAGACCCAGTACTTC; d_call: NA; j_call: TRBJ2-5; clone_size: NA; v_call: TRBV30
cdr3_aa: CASSLAFAPNTEAFF; cdr3_nt: TGTGCCAGCAGCTTAGCTTTTGCGCCGAACACTGAAGCTTTCTTT; d_call: NA; j_call: TRBJ1-1; clone_size: once; v_call: TRBV7-8
cdr3_aa: CASSYRDRPYEQYF; cdr3_nt: TGTGCCAGCAGCTACCGGGACAGGCCCTACGAGCAGTACTTC; d_call: TRBD1; j_call: TRBJ2-7; clone_size: NA; v_call: TRBV7-9
cdr3_aa: CASSFPGQQLTDTQYF; cdr3_nt: TGTGCCAGCAGCTTTCCCGGACAGCAACTCACAGATACGCAGTATTTT; d_call: NA; j_call: TRBJ2-3; clone_size: few; v_call: TRBV7-9
cdr3_aa: CASSLAGTPAGEQYF; cdr3_nt: TGTGCCAGCAGCTTAGCCGGGACCCCCGCTGGAGAGCAGTACTTC; d_call: NA; j_call: TRBJ2-7; clone_size: NA; v_call: TRBV7-8
cdr3_aa: CASSLGGTSGNEQFF; cdr3_nt: TGCGCCAGCAGCTTGGGGGGGACTAGCGGAAATGAGCAGTTCTTC; d_call: TRBD2; j_call: TRBJ2-1; clone_size: many; v_call: TRBV5-1
cdr3_aa: CATSDREETSGGDGSRIF; cdr3_nt: TGCGCCACTTCAGACAGAGAAGAGACTTCGGGGGGGGATGGGTCCCGTATCTTC; d_call: NA; j_call: TRBJ1-2; clone_size: NA; v_call: TRBV5-1
cdr3_aa: CASSYGQGVYDGRHNEQFF; cdr3_nt: TGTGCCAGCAGTTACGGACAGGGGGTCTACGATGGGCGCCACAATGAGCAGTTCTTC; d_call: TRBD1; j_call: TRBJ2-1; clone_size: NA; v_call: TRBV6-5
cdr3_aa: CASSQDWGGPPYNEQFF; cdr3_nt: TGTGCCAGCAGCCAAGATTGGGGAGGACCCCCCTACAATGAGCAGTTCTTC; d_call: NA; j_call: TRBJ2-1; clone_size: many; v_call: TRBV4-2
cdr3_aa: CASSFPGTSGRAPSSYEQYF; cdr3_nt: TGTGCCAGCAGTTTCCCCGGGACTAGCGGGAGGGCCCCAAGCTCCTACGAGCAGTACTTC; d_call: TRBD2; j_call: TRBJ2-7; clone_size: NA; v_call: TRBV28
cdr3_aa: CASSREGGNTGELFF; cdr3_nt: TGTGCCAGCAGCCGAGAAGGGGGGAATACCGGGGAGCTGTTTTTT; d_call: NA; j_call: TRBJ2-2; clone_size: few; v_call: TRBV4-2
cdr3_aa: CASSLKGQLAGPFYGYTF; cdr3_nt: TGTGCCAGCAGTTTGAAAGGGCAGCTAGCAGGCCCTTTCTATGGCTACACCTTC; d_call: NA; j_call: TRBJ1-2; clone_size: few; v_call: TRBV12-3/TRBV12-4
cdr3_aa: CSAPRRASGPYEQYF; cdr3_nt: TGCAGTGCCCCGCGTAGGGCTAGCGGCCCCTACGAGCAGTACTTC; d_call: TRBD2; j_call: TRBJ2-7; clone_size: few; v_call: TRBV20-1
cdr3_aa: CASSRRAPSADTQYF; cdr3_nt: TGTGCCAGTAGTAGGAGGGCCCCCTCGGCAGATACGCAGTATTTT; d_call: NA; j_call: TRBJ2-3; clone_size: NA; v_call: TRBV19